This T cell receptor (beta chain) was sequenced for a study of Tregs in tolerant kidney transplant recipients. Unstimulated Tregs (CD4+CD25+CD127-) and CD4+CD25- non-Tregs were sorted from PBMCs. Note on this clone: Its specificity is unknown. The observed sequence ends 3 residues before the CDR3 terminus, with the missing tail filled in from the germline J gene.

The germline V gene has CDR1 KGHSH and CDR2 LQKENI. The CDR3 has 16 residues. V was clipped by 2 bases and J by 3 bases; unmatched bases: 3. Study conclusions and caveats: Donor-specific Treg expansion exceeded global Treg expansion in tolerant patients, suggesting antigen drive. Biological reproducibility was not directly addressed, but technical replication error appeared minimal. Expanding Tregs on activated donor B cells appeared to best identify donor-specific TCRbeta clones.

Data came from immunoSEQ multiplex PCR; TCRdb stores just in-frame clones and leaves some out. The repertoire table contains tens of thousands of clones. The receptor was isolated from a human donor who received a combined kidney and bone marrow transplant. This chain connects TRBV18 to TRBJ2-2, with 10 bases aligning to TRBD2. The material sequenced was CD4+ T cells from blood, taken before the transplant. The CDR3 loop reads CASSPAGTSDTGELFF. The CDR3 bases that were read are TGTGCCAGCTCACCAGCCGGGACTAGCGACACCGGGGAG. Full variable domain (missing parts from reference TRBV18 and TRBJ2-2): NAGVMQNPRHLVRRRGQEARLRCSPMKGHSHVYWYRQLPEEGLKFMVYLQKENIIDESGMPKERFSAEFPKEGPSILRIQQVVRGDSAAYFCASSPAGTSDTGELFFGEGSRLTVL.